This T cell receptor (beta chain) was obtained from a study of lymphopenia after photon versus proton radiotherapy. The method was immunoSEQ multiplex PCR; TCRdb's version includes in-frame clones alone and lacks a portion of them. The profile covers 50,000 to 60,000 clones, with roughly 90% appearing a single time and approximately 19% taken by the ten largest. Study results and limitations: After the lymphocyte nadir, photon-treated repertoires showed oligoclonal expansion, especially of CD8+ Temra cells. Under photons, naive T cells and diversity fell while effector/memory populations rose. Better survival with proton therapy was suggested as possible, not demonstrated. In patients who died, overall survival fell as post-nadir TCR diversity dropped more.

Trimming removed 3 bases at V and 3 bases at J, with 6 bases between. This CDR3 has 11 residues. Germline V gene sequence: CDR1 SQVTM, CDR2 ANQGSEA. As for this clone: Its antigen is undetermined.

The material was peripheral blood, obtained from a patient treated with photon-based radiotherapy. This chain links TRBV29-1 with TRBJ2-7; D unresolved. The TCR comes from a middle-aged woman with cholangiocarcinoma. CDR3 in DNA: TGCAGCGTTGAGGCCAACTACGAGCAGTACTTC. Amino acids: CSVEANYEQYF.